Sequencing of this T cell receptor beta chain was carried out in a study of post-analysis software for immune sequencing data. Points from the study as a whole: Patients showed TRBV5-6, TRBV5-1 and TRBV20-1 among a handful of TRBV segments more frequent than in controls. Pronounced co-clustering by F measure was evident among identically batched samples.

The TCR beta cDNA libraries carried unique molecular identifiers. Between 1 and 10 million T cells gave rise to some 520,000 cDNA molecules. TCRdb called the PCR reads again in MiXCR, with one record for every CDR3 protein. The sample has approximately 770,000 distinct CDR3 sequences, just over 45% seen once; the top ten hold roughly 4.4%. Germline V gene data show CDR1 as LGHDT and CDR2 as YNNKEL (reference sequence). The CDR3 is made up of 15 amino acids. This clonotype was seen a handful of times. Its antigen is not identified. Sequencing input: blood. The V call is TRBV3-1, the J call TRBJ2-4, with 7 bases matching TRBD2. The DNA end is more similar to TRBJ2-7, so the J call may be wrong. This TCR was sampled from a girl aged 5-17 years with multiple sclerosis. This CDR3 reads CASSQDARGVYEQYF. The CDR3 nucleotides are TGTGCCAGCAGCCAAGACGCTCGGGGGGTCTACGAGCAGTACTTC.